The rows below give T cell receptor beta chains drawn from one sample of a study of blood T cells in healthy people across ages. TCRdb independently ran MiXCR on the 5' RACE reads; one entry per CDR3 protein. The sample carries around 1,800,000 distinct CDR3 sequences, around 40% recorded once. The source material was blood. The receptors shown here come from a human donor in good health. The CDR3 runs from the conserved cysteine through the conserved F or W. The D gene is left open where the match is weak. Part of the rows lack a size; the others show once, few, many or a class for expanded clones.

abundance: NA
d_gene: NA
j_gene: TRBJ2-1
v_gene: TRBV30
CDR3aa: CAWSVGLPGHNEQFF
CDR3nt: TGTGCCTGGAGTGTAGGTCTCCCAGGCCACAATGAGCAGTTCTTC

abundance: NA
d_gene: NA
j_gene: TRBJ2-7
v_gene: TRBV27
CDR3aa: CASSLTGADSYEQYF
CDR3nt: TGTGCCAGCAGTTTAACTGGGGCGGACTCCTACGAGCAGTACTTC

abundance: once
d_gene: TRBD2
j_gene: TRBJ2-1
v_gene: TRBV20-1
CDR3aa: CSARVATGGPNRQFF
CDR3nt: TGCAGTGCTAGAGTGGCCACGGGGGGGCCGAATAGGCAGTTCTTC

abundance: NA
d_gene: TRBD2
j_gene: TRBJ2-3
v_gene: TRBV7-2
CDR3aa: CASSLEISGADTQYF
CDR3nt: TGTGCCAGCAGCTTAGAAATTAGCGGGGCAGATACGCAGTATTTT

abundance: few
d_gene: NA
j_gene: TRBJ2-7
v_gene: TRBV6-2/TRBV6-3
CDR3aa: CASRPPQTYEQYF
CDR3nt: TGTGCCAGCAGGCCCCCTCAAACCTACGAGCAGTACTTC

abundance: NA
d_gene: TRBD2
j_gene: TRBJ2-3
v_gene: TRBV7-3
CDR3aa: CASSRVGGGEADTQYF
CDR3nt: TGTGCCAGCAGCCGAGTGGGCGGGGGGGAGGCAGATACGCAGTATTTT

abundance: few
d_gene: NA
j_gene: TRBJ2-5
v_gene: TRBV14
CDR3aa: CASSPGALGWETQYF
CDR3nt: TGTGCCAGCAGCCCGGGGGCCTTAGGATGGGAGACCCAGTACTTC

abundance: NA
d_gene: TRBD1
j_gene: TRBJ1-2
v_gene: TRBV7-3
CDR3aa: CASSFSADRASGYTF
CDR3nt: TGTGCCAGCAGCTTTTCTGCGGACAGGGCGTCTGGCTACACCTTC

abundance: few
d_gene: NA
j_gene: TRBJ1-1
v_gene: TRBV9
CDR3aa: CASSVGGVRKNTEAFF
CDR3nt: TGTGCCAGCAGCGTAGGTGGGGTCCGCAAAAACACTGAAGCTTTCTTT

abundance: NA
d_gene: TRBD1
j_gene: TRBJ1-2
v_gene: TRBV20-1
CDR3aa: CSADIQGAGSYGYTF
CDR3nt: TGCAGTGCTGACATACAGGGGGCGGGAAGCTATGGCTACACCTTC

abundance: NA
d_gene: NA
j_gene: TRBJ1-2
v_gene: TRBV29-1
CDR3aa: CSVDIQGNGYGYTF
CDR3nt: TGCAGCGTTGATATACAGGGCAATGGCTACGGCTACACCTTC

abundance: few
d_gene: NA
j_gene: TRBJ1-2
v_gene: TRBV20-1
CDR3aa: CSASGTADGYTF
CDR3nt: TGCAGTGCTAGCGGGACGGCTGATGGCTACACCTTC

abundance: NA
d_gene: NA
j_gene: TRBJ1-2
v_gene: TRBV6-2/TRBV6-3
CDR3aa: CASSYFGYGYTF
CDR3nt: TGTGCCAGCAGTTACTTCGGGTATGGCTACACCTTC

abundance: NA
d_gene: NA
j_gene: TRBJ2-5
v_gene: TRBV7-8
CDR3aa: CASSYLEVAQETQYF
CDR3nt: TGTGCCAGCAGCTATTTGGAGGTGGCCCAAGAGACCCAGTACTTC

abundance: NA
d_gene: NA
j_gene: TRBJ2-7
v_gene: TRBV4-2
CDR3aa: CASSRYRVGQYF
CDR3nt: TGTGCCAGCAGCCGATACAGGGTTGGGCAGTACTTC

abundance: once
d_gene: TRBD2
j_gene: TRBJ2-1
v_gene: TRBV12-3/TRBV12-4
CDR3aa: CASSTGLAFNEQFF
CDR3nt: TGTGCCAGCAGTACCGGACTAGCATTCAATGAGCAGTTCTTC

abundance: NA
d_gene: TRBD1
j_gene: TRBJ2-5
v_gene: TRBV7-2
CDR3aa: CASSSQTGAATQYF
CDR3nt: TGTGCCAGCAGTTCCCAGACAGGGGCGGCGACCCAGTACTTC

abundance: NA
d_gene: NA
j_gene: TRBJ2-1
v_gene: TRBV6-4
CDR3aa: CASSDSWGASYDEQFF
CDR3nt: TGTGCCAGCAGTGACTCCTGGGGGGCCTCCTACGATGAGCAGTTCTTC

abundance: few
d_gene: NA
j_gene: TRBJ2-7
v_gene: TRBV11-1
CDR3aa: CASRGRMPTYEQYF
CDR3nt: TGTGCCAGCAGGGGACGGATGCCGACCTACGAGCAGTACTTC

abundance: NA
d_gene: NA
j_gene: TRBJ2-4
v_gene: TRBV4-2
CDR3aa: CASSQELGEIAKNIQYF
CDR3nt: TGTGCCAGCAGCCAAGAGCTAGGGGAAATAGCCAAAAACATTCAGTACTTC

abundance: few
d_gene: TRBD1
j_gene: TRBJ2-7
v_gene: TRBV20-1
CDR3aa: CSAIPRGGFTYEQYF
CDR3nt: TGCAGCGCCATCCCCCGAGGGGGCTTTACCTACGAGCAGTACTTC

abundance: NA
d_gene: NA
j_gene: TRBJ2-4
v_gene: TRBV18
CDR3aa: CASSALQGRQNIQYF
CDR3nt: TGTGCCAGCTCAGCTCTACAGGGGAGGCAAAACATTCAGTACTTC

abundance: few
d_gene: NA
j_gene: TRBJ2-7
v_gene: TRBV13
CDR3aa: CASSPLIPLRESKTYEQYF
CDR3nt: TGTGCCAGCAGCCCACTTATTCCCCTCCGTGAATCGAAAACCTACGAGCAGTACTTC

abundance: few
d_gene: TRBD2
j_gene: TRBJ2-7
v_gene: TRBV5-5
CDR3aa: CASSHILSGGGMYEQYF
CDR3nt: TGTGCCAGCAGCCACATCCTAAGCGGGGGCGGTATGTACGAGCAGTACTTC

abundance: many
d_gene: NA
j_gene: TRBJ1-6
v_gene: TRBV20-1
CDR3aa: CSARLLGWDSPLHF
CDR3nt: TGCAGTGCTAGGTTGCTAGGGTGGGATTCACCCCTCCACTTT

abundance: few
d_gene: NA
j_gene: TRBJ2-7
v_gene: TRBV5-1
CDR3aa: CASSFTRSYEQYF
CDR3nt: TGCGCCAGCAGCTTTACCAGGTCCTACGAGCAGTACTTC

abundance: few
d_gene: NA
j_gene: TRBJ2-1
v_gene: TRBV20-1
CDR3aa: CSAPGTRNEQFF
CDR3nt: TGCAGTGCTCCCGGGACTCGCAATGAGCAGTTCTTC

abundance: many
d_gene: TRBD2
j_gene: TRBJ2-3
v_gene: TRBV28
CDR3aa: CASRAGGSTDTQYF
CDR3nt: TGTGCCAGCAGAGCGGGGGGGAGCACAGATACGCAGTATTTT

abundance: few
d_gene: TRBD1
j_gene: TRBJ1-2
v_gene: TRBV29-1
CDR3aa: CSVGPGQGHYTF
CDR3nt: TGCAGCGTCGGACCGGGACAGGGTCACTACACCTTC

abundance: few
d_gene: TRBD2
j_gene: TRBJ2-7
v_gene: TRBV2
CDR3aa: CASEVAGVSSYEQYF
CDR3nt: TGTGCCAGCGAAGTTGCGGGGGTAAGCTCCTACGAGCAGTACTTC

abundance: NA
d_gene: NA
j_gene: TRBJ2-7
v_gene: TRBV28
CDR3aa: CASADQSSYEQYF
CDR3nt: TGTGCCAGCGCCGACCAGAGCTCCTACGAGCAGTACTTC

abundance: few
d_gene: TRBD2
j_gene: TRBJ2-7
v_gene: TRBV20-1
CDR3aa: CSARDGTSGSYEQYF
CDR3nt: TGCAGTGCTAGAGATGGGACTAGCGGGTCCTACGAGCAGTACTTC

abundance: NA
d_gene: NA
j_gene: TRBJ1-1
v_gene: TRBV11-3
CDR3aa: CASSLGSRARAFF
CDR3nt: TGTGCCAGCAGCTTAGGATCAAGGGCGCGAGCTTTCTTT

abundance: few
d_gene: NA
j_gene: TRBJ2-3
v_gene: TRBV7-6
CDR3aa: CASSLVTGSDTQYF
CDR3nt: TGTGCCAGCAGCTTAGTAACAGGGTCAGATACGCAGTATTTT

abundance: few
d_gene: TRBD2
j_gene: TRBJ2-1
v_gene: TRBV20-1
CDR3aa: CSAPTGSGATYNEQFF
CDR3nt: TGCAGTGCTCCTACCGGTAGCGGGGCCACCTACAATGAGCAGTTCTTC

abundance: NA
d_gene: NA
j_gene: TRBJ1-1
v_gene: TRBV5-4
CDR3aa: CASSLFLESNTEAFF
CDR3nt: TGTGCCAGCAGCTTGTTTCTTGAATCGAACACTGAAGCTTTCTTT

abundance: few
d_gene: NA
j_gene: TRBJ2-7
v_gene: TRBV28
CDR3aa: CASSGQTVEAYEQYF
CDR3nt: TGTGCCAGCAGTGGTCAGACAGTGGAAGCCTACGAGCAGTACTTC

abundance: NA
d_gene: NA
j_gene: TRBJ2-7
v_gene: TRBV3-1
CDR3aa: CASSYSGAREQYF
CDR3nt: TGTGCCAGCAGTTACTCAGGGGCTCGCGAGCAGTACTTC

abundance: few
d_gene: TRBD2
j_gene: TRBJ2-1
v_gene: TRBV29-1
CDR3aa: CSVPPSRGDAYNEQFF
CDR3nt: TGCAGCGTCCCTCCATCGCGGGGGGACGCCTACAATGAGCAGTTCTTC